The rows below give T cell receptor beta chains drawn from one sample of a study of blood T cell repertoires in COVID-19. Assay used: immunoSEQ multiplex PCR; TCRdb lists only in-frame clones, some missing. The sample has about 410,000 clones, around 89% seen once; the top ten hold approximately 1.5%. Material: peripheral blood. The origin of the receptors is a woman aged 40 to 50 with COVID-19, enrolled during active disease. Both conserved end residues are part of each CDR3. The D gene is left open where the match is weak. A row's size may be missing; if present it is once, few, many or a size class.

size,D,V,J,DNA,CDR3
.,TRBD1,TRBV30,TRBJ1-5,TGTGCCTGGAGTGCCCGACAGGGAGATCAGCCCCAGCATTTT,CAWSARQGDQPQHF
.,TRBD2,TRBV5-1,TRBJ2-5,TGCGCCAGCAGCCTGGGAGAGGGAGGGCAGACCCAGTACTTC,CASSLGEGGQTQYF
.,.,TRBV6-5,TRBJ1-3,TGTGCCAGCAGTTATGAGCCCTATGGAAACACCATATATTTT,CASSYEPYGNTIYF
.,.,TRBV27,TRBJ1-4,TGTGCCAGCAGAGACGGGGCAGGGGATAGGCCAACGAATGAAAAACTGTTTTTT,CASRDGAGDRPTNEKLFF
.,.,TRBV4-3,TRBJ2-7,TGCGCCAGCAGCCAAGATCCTCCGGGATCTGCTGCCTACGAGCAGTACTTC,CASSQDPPGSAAYEQYF
.,TRBD1,TRBV9,TRBJ2-2,TGTGCCAGCAGGGTCTCGCCGGACAGGGGGGGCGGGGAGCTGTTTTTT,CASRVSPDRGGGELFF
.,.,TRBV28,TRBJ1-6,TGTGCCAGCAGTTTAGCGGGTCGCTCCTATAATTCACCCCTCCACTTT,CASSLAGRSYNSPLHF
.,.,TRBV11-2,TRBJ1-2,TGTGCCAGCAGCTTAGACAGAAACTATGGCTACACCTTC,CASSLDRNYGYTF
.,.,TRBV6-2/TRBV6-3,TRBJ2-7,TGTGCCAGCAGTTACGGCCACGGGGAGCAGTACTTC,CASSYGHGEQYF
once,TRBD1,TRBV29-1,TRBJ1-2,TGCAGCGTTGGAGGGACAGGGGATTATGGCTACACCTTC,CSVGGTGDYGYTF
.,.,TRBV19,TRBJ1-4,TGTGCCGGCTCAGCCGGGGGAGAGGGTGCAACTAATGAAAAACTGTTTTTT,CAGSAGGEGATNEKLFF
.,.,TRBV6-4,TRBJ1-2,TGTGCCAGCAGTGAGGGCTGGCCCAGTAACTATGGCTACACCTTC,CASSEGWPSNYGYTF
.,TRBD1,TRBV4-2,TRBJ1-2,TGTGCCAGCAGCCAAGTTCCAGGGGGACCCTATGGCTACACCTTC,CASSQVPGGPYGYTF
.,TRBD1,TRBV30,TRBJ1-2,TGTGCCTGGATACCCCTTCGCCGGGACAGGGGAGGGTATGGCTACACCTTC,CAWIPLRRDRGGYGYTF
.,TRBD2,TRBV3-1/TRBV3-2,TRBJ2-4,TGTGCCAGCAGCCAAGATCTAGCGGGGGGCAAAAACATTCAGTACTTC,CASSQDLAGGKNIQYF
.,TRBD2,TRBV30,TRBJ2-7,TGTGCCTCCACTCCGGGGGGGAAGACCTACGAGCAGTACTTC,CASTPGGKTYEQYF
.,TRBD2,TRBV7-6,TRBJ2-1,TGTGCCAGCAGCTTAGCGTCGGCGGGGGGGCCGGAGTATGAGCAGTTCTTC,CASSLASAGGPEYEQFF
.,TRBD2,TRBV18,TRBJ2-2,TGTGCCAGCTCACCAAGACTAGCGGGAGACACCGGGGAGCTGTTTTTT,CASSPRLAGDTGELFF
many,.,TRBV11-1,TRBJ1-1,TGTGCCAGCAGCTTAGCGACAGCTATGAACACTGAAGCTTTCTTT,CASSLATAMNTEAFF
.,.,TRBV5-6,TRBJ2-5,TGTGCCAGCAGCTTGGGGACAGACCAAGAGACCCAGTACTTC,CASSLGTDQETQYF
.,.,TRBV28,TRBJ1-5,TGTGCCAGCAGTTTAACCCGGGGAGGACCGGCAGCCCAGCATTTT,CASSLTRGGPAAQHF
.,.,TRBV20-1,TRBJ2-6,TGCAGTGCTAGTTGGGGAGGCGGGGCTGGGGCCAACGTCCTGACTTTC,CSASWGGGAGANVLTF
.,.,TRBV6-2/TRBV6-3,TRBJ1-5,TGTGCCAGCAGTTTACAGGGTGTGGGGATTCAGCCCCAGCATTTT,CASSLQGVGIQPQHF
.,TRBD1,TRBV6-5,TRBJ1-4,TGTGCCAGCAGTTATTCCGGGACAGGGTACGAAAAACTGTTTTTT,CASSYSGTGYEKLFF
.,.,TRBV7-3,TRBJ1-2,TGTGCCAGCAGCTCAGGGGACGGCTATGGCTACACCTTC,CASSSGDGYGYTF
.,.,TRBV2,TRBJ2-1,TGTGCCAGCAGGGTAGTCCTGGATGAGCAGTTCTTC,CASRVVLDEQFF
.,.,TRBV18,TRBJ1-1,TGTGCCAGCTCATCCGCGGACAGAGAAGCTTTCTTT,CASSSADREAFF
few,.,TRBV28,TRBJ1-1,TGTGCCAGCAGCGCTTTGCGAGGCGACACTGAAGCTTTCTTT,CASSALRGDTEAFF
.,.,TRBV9,TRBJ1-6,TGTGCCAGCAGCGAAATCGACGGCGGGAGATCACCCCTCCACTTT,CASSEIDGGRSPLHF
.,TRBD1,TRBV4-2,TRBJ1-2,TGTGCCAGCAGCCCAACAACAGGGGACTATGGCTACACCTTC,CASSPTTGDYGYTF
.,TRBD2,TRBV10-2,TRBJ2-7,TGCGCCAGCAGTTATGGACTAGCGGCCTCCTACGAGCAGTACTTC,CASSYGLAASYEQYF
.,TRBD1,TRBV10-3,TRBJ1-2,TGTGCCATCAGTGATTCGACAGGGCCTAACTATGGCTACACCTTC,CAISDSTGPNYGYTF
.,.,TRBV7-2,TRBJ2-7,TGTGCCAGCAGCTTAGCTAAACCCAGGTACGAGCAGTACTTC,CASSLAKPRYEQYF
.,TRBD1,TRBV27,TRBJ1-3,TGTGCCAGCAGTGCCTGGACAGGGACGGAGGACACCATATATTTT,CASSAWTGTEDTIYF
.,.,TRBV28,TRBJ2-3,TGTGCCAGCAGTCTATCTCAGGTTACTCGCACAGATACGCAGTATTTT,CASSLSQVTRTDTQYF
once,TRBD1,TRBV14,TRBJ1-2,TGTGCCAGCAGCCCCAGGGACAGCTATGGCTACACCTTC,CASSPRDSYGYTF
once,TRBD1,TRBV27,TRBJ2-2,TGTGCCAGCAGTTTGTGGACAGGGGGCATCACCGGGGAGCTGTTTTTT,CASSLWTGGITGELFF
once,TRBD1,TRBV5-1,TRBJ1-6,TGCGCCAGCAGCTCCGACAGGGTAGTAAATTCACCCCTCCACTTT,CASSSDRVVNSPLHF
.,.,TRBV7-2,TRBJ2-7,TGTGCCAGCAGCCTTGGTGATGAACTCTACGAGCAGTACTTC,CASSLGDELYEQYF
.,TRBD2,TRBV27,TRBJ2-7,TGTGCCAGCAGTTTACGGGGGGCCTACGAGCAGTACTTC,CASSLRGAYEQYF
.,TRBD1,TRBV5-8,TRBJ1-6,TGTGCCAGCAGCTTGCTGACAGGGACTAATTCACCCCTCCACTTT,CASSLLTGTNSPLHF
.,.,TRBV6-1,TRBJ1-1,TGTGCCAGCAGTGACCCCAGGGGTGGAGCTTTCTTT,CASSDPRGGAFF
.,.,TRBV2,TRBJ2-3,TGTGCCAGCAGGGCTGGAGGGGTTAGCACAGATACGCAGTATTTT,CASRAGGVSTDTQYF
.,.,TRBV28,TRBJ1-2,TGTGCCAGCAGTTTAACCCTCGCTTTGGGGGGGTCAAACTATGGCTACACCTTC,CASSLTLALGGSNYGYTF
.,.,TRBV5-1,TRBJ1-4,TGCGCCAGCACCCTCCCCTGGGCTGAAAAACTGTTTTTT,CASTLPWAEKLFF
.,TRBD1,TRBV7-9,TRBJ1-6,TGTGCCAGCAGCTTAGGACGGGACAGCTTTCAAACCCTCCACTTT,CASSLGRDSFQTLHF
.,TRBD2,TRBV5-5,TRBJ2-2,TGTGCCAGCAGCCTAGGACTAGACACCGGGGAGCTGTTTTTT,CASSLGLDTGELFF
.,.,TRBV28,TRBJ1-5,TGTGCCAGCAGTTTCTGGACTGATAGCAATCAGCCCCAGCATTTT,CASSFWTDSNQPQHF
.,.,TRBV18,TRBJ2-3,TGTGCCAGCTACCGGTACGGATACCAGGGCACAGATACGCAGTATTTT,CASYRYGYQGTDTQYF
.,TRBD1,TRBV7-9,TRBJ1-1,TGTGCCAGCAGCTTGCAGGGGGGTGTAACTGAAGCTTTCTTT,CASSLQGGVTEAFF
.,.,TRBV6-5,TRBJ1-4,TGTGCCGGCAAGAGGGGGAATAATGAAAAACTGTTTTTT,CAGKRGNNEKLFF
once,TRBD1,TRBV4-3,TRBJ1-1,TGCGCCAGCAGCCAAGCCTTGGGGACAGGCTCCTTGAGGAACACTGAAGCTTTCTTT,CASSQALGTGSLRNTEAFF
.,TRBD1,TRBV25-1,TRBJ2-2,TGTGCCAGCAGTAACCGGGACAGAAAGAACACCGGGGAGCTGTTTTTT,CASSNRDRKNTGELFF